This T cell receptor beta chain appears in the sequencing data of a study of radiation and T cells in renal cell carcinoma. Some clones are missing from TCRdb's copy, which holds only in-frame ones; the method was immunoSEQ multiplex PCR. This repertoire shows 150,000 or so clones, about 87% found once; its top ten account for about 4%. Germline V gene lookup returns CDR1 SGHVS and CDR2 FQNEAQ. There are 14 residues in the CDR3. The V and J ends lost 6 bases and 6 bases respectively, with 12 bases between them. The time point denotes: baseline pretreatment blood. Treatment: 15 Gy SBRT to primary tumor, nephrectomy 4 weeks later.

This sequence was found in a woman aged 65 to 85 with renal cell carcinoma. The material was blood, obtained from a patient whose treatment included radiotherapy and nephrectomy. The V and J genes are TRBV7-8 and TRBJ1-6; a weak D match, TRBD1 (5 bases). Here the CDR3 DNA reads TGTGCCAGCAGTTTTGACAGCACTAATTCACCCCTCCACTTT. Its protein is CASSFDSTNSPLHF.